This T cell receptor (beta chain) is drawn from a study of OX40 agonist ivuxolimab in advanced cancers. Study details: Of the participants, roughly 40% had some prior anti-PD-1, anti-PD-L1 or anti-CTLA-4 therapy, which was allowed. Partial responses were achieved by three patients, of whom one had hepatocellular carcinoma and two had cutaneous melanoma.

Using immunoSEQ multiplex PCR, the repertoire was profiled, and TCRdb retains in-frame clones only, with some absent. The data contain 100,000 or so clones, under 95% of them singletons. Germline V CDR1 and CDR2: SGDLS, YYNGEE. The ends lost 0 bases at V and 7 bases at J; junction bases unmatched: 13. The CDR3 is 17 amino acids. The sample was CD4+ or CD8+ T cells sorted from blood, taken in a trial of the OX40 agonist ivuxolimab. The receptor was derived from an adult with an advanced solid tumor such as melanoma, head and neck, liver or kidney cancer. The chain uses TRBV9 and TRBJ2-5; TRBD2 matches 9 bases. CDR3 in DNA: TGTGCCAGCAGCGTAGAAGGTGGACTAGCGACCCAGGGGACCCAGTACTTC. This gives the protein CASSVEGGLATQGTQYF. Using reference TRBV9 and TRBJ2-5 for the parts outside the CDR3, the full variable domain is DSGVTQTPKHLITATGQRVTLRCSPRSGDLSVYWYQQSLDQGLQFLIQYYNGEERAKGNILERFSAQQFPDLHSELNLSSLELGDSALYFCASSVEGGLATQGTQYFGPGTRLLVL.